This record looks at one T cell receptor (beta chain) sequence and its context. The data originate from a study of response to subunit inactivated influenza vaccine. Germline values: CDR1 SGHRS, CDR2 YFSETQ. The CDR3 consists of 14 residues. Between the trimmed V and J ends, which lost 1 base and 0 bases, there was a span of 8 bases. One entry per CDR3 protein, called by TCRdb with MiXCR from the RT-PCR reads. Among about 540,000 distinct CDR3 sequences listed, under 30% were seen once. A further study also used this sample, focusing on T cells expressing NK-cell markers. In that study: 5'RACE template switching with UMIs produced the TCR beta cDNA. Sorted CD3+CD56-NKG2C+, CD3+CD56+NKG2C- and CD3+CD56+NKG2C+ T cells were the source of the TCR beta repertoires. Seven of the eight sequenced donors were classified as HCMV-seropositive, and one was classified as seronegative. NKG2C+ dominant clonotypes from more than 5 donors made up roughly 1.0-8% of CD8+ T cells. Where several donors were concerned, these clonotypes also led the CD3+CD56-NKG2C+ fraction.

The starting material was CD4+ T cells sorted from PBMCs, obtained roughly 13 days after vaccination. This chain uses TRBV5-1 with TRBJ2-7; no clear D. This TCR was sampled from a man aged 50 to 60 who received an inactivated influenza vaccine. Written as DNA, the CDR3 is TGCGCCAGCAGCTTGAATGCGGCCTCCTACGAGCAGTACTTC. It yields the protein CASSLNAASYEQYF.